Sequencing of this TCR beta chain was carried out in a study of T cell changes during pregnancy in multiple sclerosis. Generated by immunoSEQ multiplex PCR, the TCRdb table keeps only in-frame clones and is missing some. Among 90,000 to 150,000 clones listed, approximately 93% were seen once. This CDR3 has 13 residues. Trimming took off 5 bases at V and 5 bases at J, with 12 bases between the two ends. Germline CDR1 and CDR2: LNHNV and YYDKDF (reference sequence). The chain is built from TRBV15 and TRBJ1-2, with D unresolved. The sequences come from peripheral blood, collected before pregnancy. This sequence originates from a female donor with multiple sclerosis, enrolled in a pregnancy study. The CDR3 DNA reads as TGTGCCACCAGCGGCGGGGTTAAATATGGCTACACCTTC. It encodes CATSGGVKYGYTF.